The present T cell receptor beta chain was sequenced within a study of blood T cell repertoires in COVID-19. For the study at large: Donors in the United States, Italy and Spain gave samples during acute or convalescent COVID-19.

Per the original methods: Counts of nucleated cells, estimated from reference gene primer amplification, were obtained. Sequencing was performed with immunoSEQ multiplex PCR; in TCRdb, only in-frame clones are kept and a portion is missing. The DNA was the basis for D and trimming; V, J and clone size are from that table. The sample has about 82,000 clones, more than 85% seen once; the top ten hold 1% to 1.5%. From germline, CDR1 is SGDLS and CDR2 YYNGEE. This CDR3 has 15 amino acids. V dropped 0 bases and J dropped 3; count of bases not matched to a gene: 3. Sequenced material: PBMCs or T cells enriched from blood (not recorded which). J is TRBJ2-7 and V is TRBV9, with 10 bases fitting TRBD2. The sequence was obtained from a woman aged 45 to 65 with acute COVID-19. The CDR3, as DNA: TGTGCCAGCAGCGTAGGAAGCGGGGGGGGCTACGAGCAGTACTTC. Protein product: CASSVGSGGGYEQYF.